A selection of T cell receptor beta chains follows, all from one sample in a study of technical replicates of blood from a handful of donors. Sequencing used immunoSEQ multiplex PCR; TCRdb keeps in-frame clones, though not all of them. Among 70,000 to 80,000 clones listed, approximately 97% were seen once. The sequencing input was T cells isolated from PBMCs. These receptors were obtained from a human donor in good health. The CDR3 runs from the conserved cysteine through the conserved F or W. A D gene is named only where the DNA matches it firmly. Where a row states a size, it is once, few, many or the class of an expanded clone; other rows omit it.

J gene: TRBJ2-3
V gene: TRBV5-1
D gene: TRBD2
clone size: once
CDR3 DNA: TGCGCCAGCAGCCCGGGGGTAGCGGGAGATGGCTCAGATACGCAGTATTTT
CDR3 protein: CASSPGVAGDGSDTQYF

J gene: TRBJ2-2
V gene: TRBV2
D gene: TRBD1
clone size: NA
CDR3 DNA: TGTGCCAGCAGTCTCGGGACAGGGAACACCGGGGAGCTGTTTTTT
CDR3 protein: CASSLGTGNTGELFF

J gene: TRBJ2-5
V gene: TRBV30
D gene: TRBD2
clone size: few
CDR3 DNA: TGTGCCTGGAGTGAGGGACTAGGGATTTCAGAGACCCAGTACTTC
CDR3 protein: CAWSEGLGISETQYF

J gene: TRBJ2-7
V gene: TRBV5-1
D gene: NA
clone size: NA
CDR3 DNA: TGCGCCAGCAGCTTAGGCAGCGGCTCCTACGAGCAGTACTTC
CDR3 protein: CASSLGSGSYEQYF

J gene: TRBJ2-7
V gene: TRBV11-2
D gene: NA
clone size: once
CDR3 DNA: TGTGCCAGCAGCCCCACCGGGTTGTACGAGCAGTACTTC
CDR3 protein: CASSPTGLYEQYF

J gene: TRBJ2-3
V gene: TRBV6-5
D gene: NA
clone size: few
CDR3 DNA: TGTGCCAGCAGTTACTCTACAGGGACAGATACGCAGTATTTT
CDR3 protein: CASSYSTGTDTQYF

J gene: TRBJ2-7
V gene: TRBV4-1
D gene: TRBD1
clone size: NA
CDR3 DNA: TGCGCCAGCAGCCATGGACAGGAGGTATCCTACGAGCAGTACTTC
CDR3 protein: CASSHGQEVSYEQYF

J gene: TRBJ2-2
V gene: TRBV2
D gene: TRBD2
clone size: NA
CDR3 DNA: TGTGCCAGCAGTTTAAGGGCGACTAGCGGGGGGGGCTACACCGGGGAGCTGTTTTTT
CDR3 protein: CASSLRATSGGGYTGELFF

J gene: TRBJ2-5
V gene: TRBV9
D gene: TRBD2
clone size: NA
CDR3 DNA: TGTGCCAGCAGCACCGGACTAGGGGAGACCCAGTACTTC
CDR3 protein: CASSTGLGETQYF

J gene: TRBJ2-2
V gene: TRBV5-1
D gene: TRBD2
clone size: NA
CDR3 DNA: TGCGCCAGCAGACCGTACGGTCACGGGACTAGCGGAAAGAACACCGGGGAGCTGTTTTTT
CDR3 protein: CASRPYGHGTSGKNTGELFF

J gene: TRBJ2-6
V gene: TRBV13
D gene: NA
clone size: NA
CDR3 DNA: TGTGCCAGCAGCCCCGGGGACTCTGGGGCCAACGTCCTGACTTTC
CDR3 protein: CASSPGDSGANVLTF

J gene: TRBJ2-1
V gene: TRBV4-2
D gene: TRBD1
clone size: once
CDR3 DNA: TGTGCCAGCAGCCCGGGACAGGGAGTTTACAATGAGCAGTTCTTC
CDR3 protein: CASSPGQGVYNEQFF

J gene: TRBJ1-5
V gene: TRBV6-5
D gene: TRBD1
clone size: NA
CDR3 DNA: TGTGCCAGCAGTCGGGACAGGAATTATCAGCCCCAGCATTTT
CDR3 protein: CASSRDRNYQPQHF

J gene: TRBJ2-7
V gene: TRBV18
D gene: TRBD1
clone size: NA
CDR3 DNA: TGTGCCAGCTCTGGGGACAGGATCTACGAGCAGTACTTC
CDR3 protein: CASSGDRIYEQYF

J gene: TRBJ2-1
V gene: TRBV7-7
D gene: NA
clone size: NA
CDR3 DNA: TGTGCTAGCAGCTTAGGGCCCTACAATGAGCAGTTCTTC
CDR3 protein: CASSLGPYNEQFF

J gene: TRBJ2-1
V gene: TRBV27
D gene: TRBD1
clone size: NA
CDR3 DNA: TGTGCCAGCACTCCTCGACAGGGTGAATACAATGAGCAGTTCTTC
CDR3 protein: CASTPRQGEYNEQFF

J gene: TRBJ1-1
V gene: TRBV5-1
D gene: TRBD1
clone size: NA
CDR3 DNA: TGCGCCAGCAGCGGGTATCGACAGGGCTCGGCCCTACTCACTGAAGCTTTCTTT
CDR3 protein: CASSGYRQGSALLTEAFF

J gene: TRBJ2-5
V gene: TRBV2
D gene: TRBD1
clone size: NA
CDR3 DNA: TGTGCCAGCAGGTCCGACAGGGGGGGAGAGACCCAGTACTTC
CDR3 protein: CASRSDRGGETQYF

J gene: TRBJ2-7
V gene: TRBV7-9
D gene: TRBD1
clone size: NA
CDR3 DNA: TGTGCCAGCAGCCCGCCTAGGACAGGGAGAAACGAGCAGTACTTC
CDR3 protein: CASSPPRTGRNEQYF

J gene: TRBJ2-7
V gene: TRBV10-3
D gene: TRBD2
clone size: NA
CDR3 DNA: TGTGCCATCATCAAGTTTACAGCGGGGGGGCTATACGAGCAGTACTTC
CDR3 protein: CAIIKFTAGGLYEQYF

J gene: TRBJ2-3
V gene: TRBV19
D gene: NA
clone size: NA
CDR3 DNA: TGTGCCAGTAGCAATTTTAACCGGGACTTTTATTTT
CDR3 protein: CASSNFNRDFYF

J gene: TRBJ2-3
V gene: TRBV5-1
D gene: TRBD2
clone size: NA
CDR3 DNA: TGCGCCAGCAGCTTGGGAGCGGGACGGGTAAGCACAGATACGCAGTATTTT
CDR3 protein: CASSLGAGRVSTDTQYF

J gene: TRBJ1-1
V gene: TRBV7-3
D gene: TRBD1
clone size: NA
CDR3 DNA: TGTGCCAGCAGCATCGGACAGGGCGCTAACACTGAAGCTTTCTTT
CDR3 protein: CASSIGQGANTEAFF

J gene: TRBJ2-7
V gene: TRBV7-9
D gene: NA
clone size: NA
CDR3 DNA: TGTGCCAGCAGCCTTGGAAGGGGGGGCCCCGACGAGCAGTACTTC
CDR3 protein: CASSLGRGGPDEQYF

J gene: TRBJ2-7
V gene: TRBV15
D gene: NA
clone size: NA
CDR3 DNA: TGTGCCACCAGCAGAGGGGCAGGGTCGGGCGAGCAGTACTTC
CDR3 protein: CATSRGAGSGEQYF

J gene: TRBJ2-3
V gene: TRBV2
D gene: NA
clone size: NA
CDR3 DNA: TGTGCCAGCAGCCAAAGCGCAGATACGCAGTATTTT
CDR3 protein: CASSQSADTQYF

J gene: TRBJ1-5
V gene: TRBV19
D gene: TRBD1
clone size: NA
CDR3 DNA: TGTGCCAGTAGTCTGGACAGGAATATCAATCAGCCCCAGCATTTT
CDR3 protein: CASSLDRNINQPQHF

J gene: TRBJ2-7
V gene: TRBV27
D gene: NA
clone size: NA
CDR3 DNA: TGTGCCAGCAGTTACTCGAGCTCCTACGAGCAGTACTTC
CDR3 protein: CASSYSSSYEQYF

J gene: TRBJ1-2
V gene: TRBV6-4
D gene: NA
clone size: NA
CDR3 DNA: TGTGCCAGCAGTGGGGGAGACCACTATGGCTACACCTTC
CDR3 protein: CASSGGDHYGYTF

J gene: TRBJ1-5
V gene: TRBV7-9
D gene: NA
clone size: NA
CDR3 DNA: TGTGCCAGCAGCCAGCTGGGGGCAGGTCAGCCCCAGCATTTT
CDR3 protein: CASSQLGAGQPQHF

J gene: TRBJ2-3
V gene: TRBV6-4
D gene: TRBD1
clone size: NA
CDR3 DNA: TGTGCCAGCAGTCCGGGACAGGGTGTTTTTATGGGTACGCAGTATTTT
CDR3 protein: CASSPGQGVFMGTQYF

J gene: TRBJ1-1
V gene: TRBV13
D gene: TRBD1
clone size: NA
CDR3 DNA: TGTGCCAGCAGCCGAGGGGGTGAACAGGGGCTTTCTGGAGCTTTCTTT
CDR3 protein: CASSRGGEQGLSGAFF

J gene: TRBJ1-1
V gene: TRBV7-2
D gene: TRBD1
clone size: NA
CDR3 DNA: TGTGCCAGCAGCTTAGAAGGACAGGCAAACACTGAAGCTTTCTTT
CDR3 protein: CASSLEGQANTEAFF

J gene: TRBJ1-1
V gene: TRBV27
D gene: TRBD1
clone size: once
CDR3 DNA: TGTGCCAGCAGTTTGGGTTTAACAGGGGGGACTGAAGCTTTCTTT
CDR3 protein: CASSLGLTGGTEAFF

J gene: TRBJ1-4
V gene: TRBV5-4
D gene: TRBD1
clone size: NA
CDR3 DNA: TGTGCCAGCAGCCAGGGACAGGGGGATGAAAAACTGTTTTTT
CDR3 protein: CASSQGQGDEKLFF

J gene: TRBJ2-7
V gene: TRBV11-2
D gene: NA
clone size: once
CDR3 DNA: TGTGCCAGCAGCCGTCGGAGCGCTGACTCCTACGAGCAGTACTTC
CDR3 protein: CASSRRSADSYEQYF

J gene: TRBJ2-7
V gene: TRBV5-6
D gene: TRBD1
clone size: once
CDR3 DNA: TGTGCCAGCAGCGACGGACAGGGCTCCTACGAGCAGTACTTC
CDR3 protein: CASSDGQGSYEQYF

J gene: TRBJ2-2
V gene: TRBV11-2
D gene: NA
clone size: NA
CDR3 DNA: TGTGCCAGCAGCCTCCCGAGGAACACCGGGGAGCTGTTTTTT
CDR3 protein: CASSLPRNTGELFF

J gene: TRBJ1-1
V gene: TRBV6-6
D gene: NA
clone size: NA
CDR3 DNA: TGTGCCAGCAGTTATAGTAGAGGAGACACTGAAGCTTTCTTT
CDR3 protein: CASSYSRGDTEAFF

J gene: TRBJ2-7
V gene: TRBV4-1
D gene: TRBD1
clone size: NA
CDR3 DNA: TGCGCCAGCAGCCTACCGGGACAGATCCACGAGCAGTACTTC
CDR3 protein: CASSLPGQIHEQYF

J gene: TRBJ2-3
V gene: TRBV7-9
D gene: NA
clone size: once
CDR3 DNA: TGTGCCAGCAGCTTCGAGTTCAGCACAGATACGCAGTATTTT
CDR3 protein: CASSFEFSTDTQYF

J gene: TRBJ1-2
V gene: TRBV7-9
D gene: NA
clone size: NA
CDR3 DNA: TGTGCCAGCAGCCCCGGAGAGGTCCGGGGCTACACCTTC
CDR3 protein: CASSPGEVRGYTF

J gene: TRBJ1-3
V gene: TRBV7-9
D gene: TRBD1
clone size: NA
CDR3 DNA: TGTGCCAGCAGCTCTAGGGGGCAGGTTTCTGGAAACACCATATATTTT
CDR3 protein: CASSSRGQVSGNTIYF

J gene: TRBJ1-3
V gene: TRBV6-1
D gene: NA
clone size: once
CDR3 DNA: TGTGCCAGCAGTGAATACGGGGGCTCTGGAAACACCATATATTTT
CDR3 protein: CASSEYGGSGNTIYF

J gene: TRBJ1-3
V gene: TRBV5-1
D gene: NA
clone size: NA
CDR3 DNA: TGCGCCAGCAGCTCTGGCCCAGGAGGAGCGGCTCTCGGAAACACCATATATTTT
CDR3 protein: CASSSGPGGAALGNTIYF